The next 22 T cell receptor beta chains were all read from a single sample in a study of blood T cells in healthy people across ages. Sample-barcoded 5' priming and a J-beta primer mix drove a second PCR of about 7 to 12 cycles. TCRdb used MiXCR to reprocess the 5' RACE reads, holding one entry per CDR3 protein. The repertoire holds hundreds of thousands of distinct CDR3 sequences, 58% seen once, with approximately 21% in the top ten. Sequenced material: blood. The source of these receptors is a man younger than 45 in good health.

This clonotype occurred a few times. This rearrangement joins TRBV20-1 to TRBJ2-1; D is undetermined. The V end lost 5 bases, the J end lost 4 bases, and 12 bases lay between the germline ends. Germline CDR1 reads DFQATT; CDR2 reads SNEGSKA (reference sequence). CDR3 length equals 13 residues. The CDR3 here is CSAPCPPYNEQFF. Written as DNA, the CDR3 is TGCAGTGCTCCGTGTCCCCCTTACAATGAGCAGTTCTTC.

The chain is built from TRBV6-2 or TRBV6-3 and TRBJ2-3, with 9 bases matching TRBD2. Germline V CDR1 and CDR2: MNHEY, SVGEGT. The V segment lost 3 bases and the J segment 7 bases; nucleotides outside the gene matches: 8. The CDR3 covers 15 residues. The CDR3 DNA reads TGTGCCAGCAGTTATAGTGCGGGGGGGCTTAATACGCAGTATTTT. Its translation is CASSYSAGGLNTQYF.

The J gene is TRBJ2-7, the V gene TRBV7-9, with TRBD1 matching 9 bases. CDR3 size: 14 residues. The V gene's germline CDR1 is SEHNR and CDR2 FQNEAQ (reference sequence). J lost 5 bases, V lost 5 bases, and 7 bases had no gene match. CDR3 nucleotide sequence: TGTGCCAGCAGCAAGCCGGGACAGGGCCACGAGCAGTACTTC. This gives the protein CASSKPGQGHEQYF.

The CDR3 loop reads CASTRDREADTQYF. The DNA of the CDR3 is TGTGCCAGCACTCGCGACAGGGAGGCAGATACGCAGTATTTT. This rearrangement joins TRBV7-2 to TRBJ2-3; tentative D call: TRBD1 (7 bases). The CDR3 runs 14 residues. Germline CDR1 is SGHTA and CDR2 is FQGNSA. V lost 7 bases and J lost 4, with 15 bases in between.

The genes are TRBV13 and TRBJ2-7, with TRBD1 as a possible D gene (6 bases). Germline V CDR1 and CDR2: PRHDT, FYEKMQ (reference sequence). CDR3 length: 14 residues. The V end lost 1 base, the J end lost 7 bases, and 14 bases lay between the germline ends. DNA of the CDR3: TGTGCCAGCAGCTTAGTAGGGGGTCTTCTTGAGCAGTACTTC. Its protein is CASSLVGGLLEQYF.

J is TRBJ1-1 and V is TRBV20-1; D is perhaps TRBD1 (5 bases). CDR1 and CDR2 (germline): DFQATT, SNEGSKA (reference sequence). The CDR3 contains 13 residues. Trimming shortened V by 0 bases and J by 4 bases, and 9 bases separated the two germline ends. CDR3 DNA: TGCAGTGCTAGAGACCCAGGGAGCACTGAAGCTTTCTTT. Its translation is CSARDPGSTEAFF.

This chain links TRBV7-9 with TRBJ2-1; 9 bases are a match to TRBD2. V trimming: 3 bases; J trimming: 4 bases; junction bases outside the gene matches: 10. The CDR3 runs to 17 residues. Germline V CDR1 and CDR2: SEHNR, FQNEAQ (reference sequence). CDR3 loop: CASSLSGGLLMYNEQFF. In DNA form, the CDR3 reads TGTGCCAGCAGCTTGAGCGGGGGGCTACTAATGTACAATGAGCAGTTCTTC.

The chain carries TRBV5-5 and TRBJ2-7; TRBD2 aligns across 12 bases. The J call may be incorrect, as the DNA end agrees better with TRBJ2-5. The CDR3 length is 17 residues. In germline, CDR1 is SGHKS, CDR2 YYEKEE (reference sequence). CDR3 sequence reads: CASSPRLAGDLRETQYF. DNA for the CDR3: TGTGCCAGCAGCCCCAGACTAGCGGGAGACCTCAGGGAGACCCAGTACTTC.

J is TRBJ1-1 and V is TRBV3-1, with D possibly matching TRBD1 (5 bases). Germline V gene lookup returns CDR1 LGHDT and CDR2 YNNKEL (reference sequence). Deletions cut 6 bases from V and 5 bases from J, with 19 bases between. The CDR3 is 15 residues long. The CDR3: CASSPSQGWKTEAFF. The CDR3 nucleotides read TGTGCCAGCAGTCCAAGTCAGGGTTGGAAAACTGAAGCTTTCTTT.

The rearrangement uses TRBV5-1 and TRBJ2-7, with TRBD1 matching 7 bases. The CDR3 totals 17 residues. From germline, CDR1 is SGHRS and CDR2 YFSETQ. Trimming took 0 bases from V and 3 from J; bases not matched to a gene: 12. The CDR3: CASSLDLGAGTVYEQYF. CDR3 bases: TGCGCCAGCAGCTTGGATCTTGGGGCAGGGACAGTCTACGAGCAGTACTTC.

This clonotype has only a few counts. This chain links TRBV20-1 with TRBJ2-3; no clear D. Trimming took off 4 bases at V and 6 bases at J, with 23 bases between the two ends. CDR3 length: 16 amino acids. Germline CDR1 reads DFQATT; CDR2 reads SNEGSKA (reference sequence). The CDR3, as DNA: TGCAGTGCTACACCTATGGAGACAATTGGTGGGGATACGCAGTATTTT. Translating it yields CSATPMETIGGDTQYF.

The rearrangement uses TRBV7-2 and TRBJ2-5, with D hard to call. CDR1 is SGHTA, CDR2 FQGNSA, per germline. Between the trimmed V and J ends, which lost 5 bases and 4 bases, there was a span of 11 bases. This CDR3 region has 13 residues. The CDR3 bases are TGTGCCAGCAGCATAGAGCGCGTAGAGACCCAGTACTTC. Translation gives CASSIERVETQYF.

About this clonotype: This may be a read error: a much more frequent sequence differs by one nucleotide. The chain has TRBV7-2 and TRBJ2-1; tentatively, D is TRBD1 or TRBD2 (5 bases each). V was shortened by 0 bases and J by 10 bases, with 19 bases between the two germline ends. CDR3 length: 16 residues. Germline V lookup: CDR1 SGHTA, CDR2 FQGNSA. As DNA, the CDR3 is TGTGCCAGCAGCTTAGCGGGGCGAGGGCTAACCTACGAGCAGTTCTTC. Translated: CASSLAGRGLTYEQFF. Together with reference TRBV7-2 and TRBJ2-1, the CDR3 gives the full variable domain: GAGVSQSPSNKVTEKGKDVELRCDPISGHTALYWYRQSLGQGLEFLIYFQGNSAPDKSGLPSDRFSAERTGGSVSTLTIQRTQQEDSAVYLCASSLAGRGLTYEQFFGPGTRLTVL.

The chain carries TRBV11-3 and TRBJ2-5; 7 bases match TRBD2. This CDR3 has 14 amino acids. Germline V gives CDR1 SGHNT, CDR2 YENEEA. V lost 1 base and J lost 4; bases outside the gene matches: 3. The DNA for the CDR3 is TGTGCCAGCAGCTTAGGGGACTACGGAGAGACCCAGTACTTC. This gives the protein CASSLGDYGETQYF.

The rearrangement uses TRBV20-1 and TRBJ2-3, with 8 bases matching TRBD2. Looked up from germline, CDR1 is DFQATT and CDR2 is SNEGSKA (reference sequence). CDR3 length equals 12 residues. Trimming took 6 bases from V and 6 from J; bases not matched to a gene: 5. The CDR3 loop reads CSAPGGGDTQYF. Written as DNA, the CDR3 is TGCAGTGCCCCGGGGGGGGGTGATACGCAGTATTTT.

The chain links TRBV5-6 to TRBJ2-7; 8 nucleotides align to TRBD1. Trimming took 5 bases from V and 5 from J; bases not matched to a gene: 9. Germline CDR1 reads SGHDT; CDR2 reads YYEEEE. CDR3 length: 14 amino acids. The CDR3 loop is CASRPTGVFHEQYF. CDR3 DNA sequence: TGTGCCAGCAGGCCGACAGGGGTCTTCCACGAGCAGTACTTC.

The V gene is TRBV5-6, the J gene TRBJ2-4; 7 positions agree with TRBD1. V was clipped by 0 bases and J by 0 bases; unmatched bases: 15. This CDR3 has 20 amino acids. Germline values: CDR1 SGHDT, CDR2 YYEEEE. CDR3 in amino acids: CASSLEGGLTHPLAKNIQYF. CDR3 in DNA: TGTGCCAGCAGCTTGGAAGGGGGCCTGACCCACCCACTAGCCAAAAACATTCAGTACTTC.

CDR3 sequence (DNA): TGTGCCAGCGGAAAGAGGGAGATAAACACAGATACGCAGTATTTT. Translation gives CASGKREINTDTQYF. The V call is TRBV28, the J call TRBJ2-3, with D maybe TRBD2 (5 bases). Germline V gene lookup returns CDR1 MDHEN and CDR2 SYDVKM. This CDR3 spans 15 amino acids. V was trimmed by 8 bases and J by 2 bases, leaving 17 bases between them.

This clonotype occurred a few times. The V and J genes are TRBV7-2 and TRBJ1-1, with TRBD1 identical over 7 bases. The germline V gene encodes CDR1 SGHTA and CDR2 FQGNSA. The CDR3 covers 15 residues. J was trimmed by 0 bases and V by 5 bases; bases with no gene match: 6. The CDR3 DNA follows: TGTGCCAGCAGCCCCGGGACAGAGATGAACACTGAAGCTTTCTTT. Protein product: CASSPGTEMNTEAFF.

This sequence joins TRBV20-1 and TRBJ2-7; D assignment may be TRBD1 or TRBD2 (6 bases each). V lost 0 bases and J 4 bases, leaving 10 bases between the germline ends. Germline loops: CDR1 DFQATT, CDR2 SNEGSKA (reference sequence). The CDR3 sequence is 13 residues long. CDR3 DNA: TGCAGTGCTAGAGAGGGGGGCCGGTACGAGCAGTACTTC. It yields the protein CSAREGGRYEQYF.

CDR3 residues: CASSLPGQGGSGSSYEQYF. In DNA, the CDR3 is TGTGCCAGCAGCTTACCCGGACAGGGAGGATCTGGGAGCTCCTACGAGCAGTACTTC. The chain recombines TRBV7-2 with TRBJ2-7; TRBD1 aligns across 8 bases. This CDR3 is built from 19 residues. The germline gives CDR1 SGHTA, CDR2 FQGNSA. J gave up 0 bases and V 2 bases, and 15 bases lay outside the gene matches.

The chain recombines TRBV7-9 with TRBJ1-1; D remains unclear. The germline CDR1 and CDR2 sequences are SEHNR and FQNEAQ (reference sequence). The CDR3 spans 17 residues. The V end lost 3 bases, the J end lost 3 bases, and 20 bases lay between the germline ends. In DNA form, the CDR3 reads TGTGCCAGCAGCTTTTCCCAGAAGGCACGACGGGACACTGAAGCTTTCTTT. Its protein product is CASSFSQKARRDTEAFF.